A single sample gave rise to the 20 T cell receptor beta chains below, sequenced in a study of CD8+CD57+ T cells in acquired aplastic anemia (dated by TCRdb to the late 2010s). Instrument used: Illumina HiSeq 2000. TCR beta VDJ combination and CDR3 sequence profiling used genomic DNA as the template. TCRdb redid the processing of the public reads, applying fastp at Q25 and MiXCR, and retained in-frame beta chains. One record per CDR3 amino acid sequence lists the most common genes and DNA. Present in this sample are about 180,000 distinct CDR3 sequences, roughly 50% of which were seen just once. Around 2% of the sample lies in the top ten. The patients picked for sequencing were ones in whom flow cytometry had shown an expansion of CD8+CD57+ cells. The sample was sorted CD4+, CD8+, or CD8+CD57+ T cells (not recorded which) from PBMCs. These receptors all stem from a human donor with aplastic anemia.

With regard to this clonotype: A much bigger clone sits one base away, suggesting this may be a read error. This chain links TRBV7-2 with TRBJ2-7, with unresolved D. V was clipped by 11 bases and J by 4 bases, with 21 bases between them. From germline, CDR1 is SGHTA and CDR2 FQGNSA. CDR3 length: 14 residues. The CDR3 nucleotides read TGTGCCGAGCTTAGTTCTAAGGTTGGGTACGAGCAGTACTTC. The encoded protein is CAELSSKVGYEQYF.

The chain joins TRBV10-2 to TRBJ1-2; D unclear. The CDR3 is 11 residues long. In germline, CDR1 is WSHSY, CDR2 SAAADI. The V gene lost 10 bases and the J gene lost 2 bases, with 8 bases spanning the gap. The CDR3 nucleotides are TGCGCCATCCAGCGCAACTATGGCTACACCTTC. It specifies CAIQRNYGYTF.

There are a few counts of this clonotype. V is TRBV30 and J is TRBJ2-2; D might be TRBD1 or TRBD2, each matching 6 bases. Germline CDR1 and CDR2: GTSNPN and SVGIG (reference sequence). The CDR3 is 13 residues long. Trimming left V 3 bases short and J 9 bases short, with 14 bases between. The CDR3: CAWRDRGGRELFF. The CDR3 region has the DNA TGTGCCTGGAGGGACCGTGGGGGGCGGGAGCTGTTTTTT.

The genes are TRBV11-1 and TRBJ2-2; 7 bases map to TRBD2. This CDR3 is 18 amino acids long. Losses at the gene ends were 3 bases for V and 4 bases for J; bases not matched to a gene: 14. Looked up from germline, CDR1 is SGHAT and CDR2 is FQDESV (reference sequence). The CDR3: CASSFTLASGSSTGELFF. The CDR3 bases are TGTGCCAGCAGCTTTACTCTCGCTAGCGGAAGTAGCACCGGGGAGCTGTTTTTT.

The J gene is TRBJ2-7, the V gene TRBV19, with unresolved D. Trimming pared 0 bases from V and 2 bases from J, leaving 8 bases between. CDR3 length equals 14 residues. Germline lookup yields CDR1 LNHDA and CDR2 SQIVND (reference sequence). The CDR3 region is CASSIEPHAYEQYF. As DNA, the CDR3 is TGTGCCAGTAGTATAGAGCCCCACGCCTACGAGCAGTACTTC.

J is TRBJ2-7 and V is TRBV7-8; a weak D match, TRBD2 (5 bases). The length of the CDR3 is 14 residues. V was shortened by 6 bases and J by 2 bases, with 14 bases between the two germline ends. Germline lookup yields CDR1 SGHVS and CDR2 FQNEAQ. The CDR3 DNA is TGTGCCAGCAGTTCCTCGAGCGGACCCTACGAGCAGTACTTC. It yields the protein CASSSSSGPYEQYF.

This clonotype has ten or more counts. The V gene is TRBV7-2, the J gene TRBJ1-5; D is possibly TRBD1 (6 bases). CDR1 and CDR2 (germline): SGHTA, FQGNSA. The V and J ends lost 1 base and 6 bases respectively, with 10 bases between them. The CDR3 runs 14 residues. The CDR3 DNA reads TGTGCCAGCAGCTTAGGACAGGTTCGTCAGCCCCAGCATTTT. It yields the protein CASSLGQVRQPQHF.

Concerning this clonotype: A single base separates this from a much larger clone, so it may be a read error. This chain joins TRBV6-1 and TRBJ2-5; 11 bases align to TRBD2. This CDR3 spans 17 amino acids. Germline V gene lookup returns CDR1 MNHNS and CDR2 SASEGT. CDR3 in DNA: TGTGTCAGCAGTGATAATAGCGGGAGGGCCCTTTGGGAGACCCAGTACTTC. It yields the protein CVSSDNSGRALWETQYF.

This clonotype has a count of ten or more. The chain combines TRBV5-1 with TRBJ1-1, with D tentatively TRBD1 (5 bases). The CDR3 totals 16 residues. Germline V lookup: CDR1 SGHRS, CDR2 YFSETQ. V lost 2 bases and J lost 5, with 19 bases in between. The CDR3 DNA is TGCGCCAGCAGCTTAAATTCCCCTGGGACTCTGACTGAAGCTTTCTTT. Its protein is CASSLNSPGTLTEAFF.

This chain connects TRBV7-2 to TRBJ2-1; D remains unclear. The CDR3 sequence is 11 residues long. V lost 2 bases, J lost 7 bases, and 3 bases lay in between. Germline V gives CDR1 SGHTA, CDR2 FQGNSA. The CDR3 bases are TGTGCCAGCAGCTTATCGAATGAGCAGTTCTTC. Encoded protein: CASSLSNEQFF.

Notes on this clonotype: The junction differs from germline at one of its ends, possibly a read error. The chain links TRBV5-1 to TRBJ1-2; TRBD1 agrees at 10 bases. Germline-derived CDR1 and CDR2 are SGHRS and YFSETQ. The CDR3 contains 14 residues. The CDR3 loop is CASSPGQGLDGCTF. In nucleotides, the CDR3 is TGCGCCAGCAGCCCGGGACAGGGGCTTGACGGCTGCACCTTC.

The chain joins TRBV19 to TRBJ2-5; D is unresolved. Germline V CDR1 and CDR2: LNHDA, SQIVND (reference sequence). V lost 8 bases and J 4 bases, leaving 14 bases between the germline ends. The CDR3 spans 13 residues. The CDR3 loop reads CASRSRARETQYF. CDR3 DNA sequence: TGTGCCAGTCGTAGTAGGGCGAGAGAGACCCAGTACTTC.

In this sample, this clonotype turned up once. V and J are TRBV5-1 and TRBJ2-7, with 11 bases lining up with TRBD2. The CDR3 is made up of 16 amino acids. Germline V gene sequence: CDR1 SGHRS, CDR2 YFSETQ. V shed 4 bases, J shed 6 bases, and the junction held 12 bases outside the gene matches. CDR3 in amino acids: CASSPSLAGGSGEQYF. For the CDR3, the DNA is TGCGCCAGCAGCCCTTCTCTAGCGGGAGGTTCCGGCGAGCAGTACTTC. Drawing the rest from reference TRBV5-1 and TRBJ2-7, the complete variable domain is KAGVTQTPRYLIKTRGQQVTLSCSPISGHRSVSWYQQTPGQGLQFLFEYFSETQRNKGNFPGRFSGRQFSNSRSEMNVSTLELGDSALYLCASSPSLAGGSGEQYFGPGTRLTVT.

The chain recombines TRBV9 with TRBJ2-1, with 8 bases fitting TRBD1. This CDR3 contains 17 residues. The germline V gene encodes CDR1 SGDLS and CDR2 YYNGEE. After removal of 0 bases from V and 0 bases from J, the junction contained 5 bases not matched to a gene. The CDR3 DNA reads TGTGCCAGCAGCGTAGGGGCAGGGGGCGGCTCCTACAATGAGCAGTTCTTC. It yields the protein CASSVGAGGGSYNEQFF. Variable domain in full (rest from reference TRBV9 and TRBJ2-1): DSGVTQTPKHLITATGQRVTLRCSPRSGDLSVYWYQQSLDQGLQFLIQYYNGEERAKGNILERFSAQQFPDLHSELNLSSLELGDSALYFCASSVGAGGGSYNEQFFGPGTRLTVL.

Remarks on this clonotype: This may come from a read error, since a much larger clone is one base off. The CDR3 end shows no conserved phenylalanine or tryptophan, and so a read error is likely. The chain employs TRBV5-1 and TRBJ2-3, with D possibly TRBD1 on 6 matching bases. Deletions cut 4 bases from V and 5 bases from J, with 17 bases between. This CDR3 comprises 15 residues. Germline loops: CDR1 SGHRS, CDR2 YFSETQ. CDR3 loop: CASSLTGTGQDTQYL. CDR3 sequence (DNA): TGCGCCAGCAGCCTCACAGGGACCGGTCAAGATACGCAGTATTTG.

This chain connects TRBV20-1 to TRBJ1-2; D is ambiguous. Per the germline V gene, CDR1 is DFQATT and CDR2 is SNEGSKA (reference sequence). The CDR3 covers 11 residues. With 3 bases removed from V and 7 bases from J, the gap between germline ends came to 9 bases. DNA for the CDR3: TGCAGTGCTAGTCCCACAGTTGGCTACACCTTC. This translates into CSASPTVGYTF.

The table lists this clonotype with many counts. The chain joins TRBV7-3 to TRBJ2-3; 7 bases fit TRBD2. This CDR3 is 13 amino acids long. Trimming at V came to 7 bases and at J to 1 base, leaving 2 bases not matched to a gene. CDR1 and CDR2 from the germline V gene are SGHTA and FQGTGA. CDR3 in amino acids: CASNRGGTDTQYF. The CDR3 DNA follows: TGTGCCAGCAACCGGGGGGGCACAGATACGCAGTATTTT.

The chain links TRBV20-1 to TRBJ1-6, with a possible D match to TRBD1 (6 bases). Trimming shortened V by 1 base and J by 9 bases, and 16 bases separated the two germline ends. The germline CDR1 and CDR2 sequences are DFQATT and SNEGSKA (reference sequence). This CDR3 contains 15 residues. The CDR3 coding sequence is TGCAGTGCTAGAGTGTTGACAGTGGACAGTTCACCCCTCCACTTT. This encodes CSARVLTVDSSPLHF.

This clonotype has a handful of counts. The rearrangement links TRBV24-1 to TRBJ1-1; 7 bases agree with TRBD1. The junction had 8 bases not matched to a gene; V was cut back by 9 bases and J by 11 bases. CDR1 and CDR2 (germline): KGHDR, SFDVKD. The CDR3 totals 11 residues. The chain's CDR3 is CATRDSPKAFF. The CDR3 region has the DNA TGTGCCACCCGGGACAGCCCCAAGGCTTTCTTT.

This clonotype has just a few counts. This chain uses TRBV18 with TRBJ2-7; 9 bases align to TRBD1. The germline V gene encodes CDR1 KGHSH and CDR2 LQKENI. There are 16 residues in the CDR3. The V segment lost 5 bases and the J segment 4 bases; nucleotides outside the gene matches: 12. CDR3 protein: CASSSPDRGFNYEQYF. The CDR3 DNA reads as TGTGCCAGCTCATCCCCGGACAGGGGATTTAATTACGAGCAGTACTTC.